Following are 21 T cell receptor beta chains from one sample sequenced in a study of regulatory T cells in long-lasting Graves disease. Assembly of TCR beta libraries relied on iRepertoire HTBI primers together with Arm-PCR of CDR3 regions. TCRdb itself ran the multiplex PCR reads through MiXCR, one entry per CDR3 protein. Of about 220,000 distinct CDR3 sequences in the sample, approximately 18% were seen once. The time point denotes: newly diagnosed GD, antithyroid drugs for less than 3 months. Isolated PBMC RNA provided the starting material for the TCR library. The data were also submitted as part of a second study, on T cells in Graves' hyperthyroidism and ophthalmopathy.

The sequences come from peripheral blood mononuclear cells (PBMCs), collected at new diagnosis, from a patient treated with antithyroid drugs. The source is a woman in her 30s with Graves disease.

This clonotype was counted ten times or more. The chain carries TRBV10-3 and TRBJ1-1; 7 bases are a match to TRBD1. The CDR3 is 14 residues long. Germline V gene lookup returns CDR1 ENHRY and CDR2 SYGVKD. Trimming cost V 6 bases and J 5 bases; bases outside gene matches: 9. CDR3 sequence (DNA): TGTGCCATCAGCCAACAGGGGCGGGGGACTGAAGCTTTCTTT. Encoded protein: CAISQQGRGTEAFF.

The chain carries TRBV30 and TRBJ2-7, with no clear D. CDR1 is GTSNPN, CDR2 SVGIG, per germline (reference sequence). V was trimmed by 1 base and J by 1 base, leaving 17 bases between them. The CDR3 totals 16 residues. The CDR3 DNA is TGTGCCTGGAGTGAGGCTTGGGCAGGACCATCCTACGAGCAGTACTTC. Translating it yields CAWSEAWAGPSYEQYF. The whole variable domain, filled in from reference TRBV30 and TRBJ2-7, reads SQTIHQWPATLVQPVGSPLSLECTVEGTSNPNLYWYRQAAGRGLQLLFYSVGIGQISSEVPQNLSASRPQDRQFILSSKKLLLSDSGFYLCAWSEAWAGPSYEQYFGPGTRLTVT.

In its sample, this clonotype was seen many times. The V and J genes are TRBV7-8 and TRBJ2-7; tentative D call: TRBD1 (5 bases). The CDR3 is 12 residues long. The germline V gene has CDR1 SGHVS and CDR2 FQNEAQ. Trimming cost V 6 bases and J 2 bases, with 8 bases left between them. For the CDR3, the DNA is TGTGCCAGCAGAGGGGAAGCCTACGAGCAGTACTTC. Translation gives CASRGEAYEQYF.

Regarding this clonotype: A single base separates this from a much larger clone, so it may be a read error. The chain uses TRBV6-1 and TRBJ1-6, with a possible D match to TRBD1 (6 bases). This CDR3 is 13 amino acids long. Germline V gives CDR1 MNHNS, CDR2 SASEGT. The CDR3 region is CASSDTGNSTLHF. The CDR3 bases are TGTGCCAGCAGCGACACAGGGAATTCAACCCTCCACTTT.

V is TRBV5-6 and J is TRBJ2-1, with 10 bases fitting TRBD2. In germline, CDR1 is SGHDT, CDR2 YYEEEE. The CDR3 has 15 amino acids. V shed 5 bases and J 9 bases; nucleotides not matched to a gene: 11. The CDR3 region has the DNA TGTGCCAGCAGTCCAGCGGGAGGGCCCGGGAGTGAGCAGTTCTTC. It encodes CASSPAGGPGSEQFF.

This clonotype was detected ten times or more. The V gene is TRBV20-1, the J gene TRBJ1-6; D unresolved. CDR1 is DFQATT and CDR2 is SNEGSKA in the germline V gene (reference sequence). There are 16 residues in the CDR3. V lost 1 base and J 0 bases, leaving 10 bases between the germline ends. CDR3 protein: CSARGLQSSYNSPLHF. DNA for the CDR3: TGCAGTGCTAGAGGCCTACAGAGCTCCTATAATTCACCCCTCCACTTT.

In this sample, this clonotype turned up many times. This chain uses TRBV5-1 with TRBJ1-1; D unclear. The germline V and J ends were trimmed by 0 bases and 3 bases, with 6 bases remaining between them. This CDR3 region has 13 residues. The germline V gene has CDR1 SGHRS and CDR2 YFSETQ. CDR3 DNA: TGCGCCAGCAGCTTGGGCCCAGACACTGAAGCTTTCTTT. It translates to CASSLGPDTEAFF.

Notes on this clonotype: This sequence is one base from a far larger clone and is likely a read error. V gene TRBV2 combines with J gene TRBJ2-3; 7 positions agree with TRBD1. The DNA end lines up better with TRBJ1-1; the J call may be wrong. The CDR3 length is 12 residues. Germline V gives CDR1 SNHLY, CDR2 FYNNEI. CDR3 sequence: CASNQTGSGAFF. The CDR3 DNA reads as TGTGCCAGCAACCAGACAGGGAGTGGGGCTTTCTTT.

This clonotype was detected ten times or more. This chain uses TRBV6-2 or TRBV6-3 with TRBJ2-1, with 7 nucleotides matching TRBD2. After removal of 5 bases from V and 7 bases from J, the junction contained 5 bases not matched to a gene. The CDR3 has 13 residues. CDR1 and CDR2 from the germline V gene are MNHEY and SVGEGT. CDR3 region: CASSEAGTNEQFF. CDR3 in DNA: TGTGCCAGCAGTGAAGCGGGGACGAATGAGCAGTTCTTC.

The chain couples TRBV4-2 to TRBJ1-6; the D gene is possibly TRBD1 (6 bases). In germline, CDR1 is LGHNA, CDR2 YNFKEQ. The length of the CDR3 is 15 residues. V was cut by 4 bases and J by 3 bases, with 10 bases left in between. CDR3 coding DNA: TGTGCCAGCAGCCTTTACAGGGTCTATAATTCACCCCTCCACTTT. Translation: CASSLYRVYNSPLHF.

This clonotype was detected many times. This chain connects TRBV19 to TRBJ1-2; 7 bases map to TRBD1. The CDR3 spans 14 residues. The junction had 7 bases not matched to a gene; V was cut back by 3 bases and J by 6 bases. Germline V lookup: CDR1 LNHDA, CDR2 SQIVND (reference sequence). The CDR3 DNA reads TGTGCCAGTAGTATTCCGACAGGGTTTGATGGCTACACCTTC. Encoded protein: CASSIPTGFDGYTF.

The sample holds many counts of this clonotype. The V gene is TRBV19, the J gene TRBJ2-2, with 7 bases that match TRBD1. The CDR3 contains 16 residues. V gave up 5 bases and J gave up 6 bases; unmatched junction bases: 12. The germline V gene encodes CDR1 LNHDA and CDR2 SQIVND (reference sequence). The CDR3 is CASSPPDRVEAGELFF. DNA for the CDR3: TGTGCCAGTAGTCCCCCCGACAGGGTCGAAGCCGGGGAGCTGTTTTTT. Full variable domain (remainder filled in from reference TRBV19 and TRBJ2-2): DGGITQSPKYLFRKEGQNVTLSCEQNLNHDAMYWYRQDPGQGLRLIYYSQIVNDFQKGDIAEGYSVSREKKESFPLTVTSAQKNPTAFYLCASSPPDRVEAGELFFGEGSRLTVL.

This clonotype was seen repeatedly, ten times or more. The chain employs TRBV24-1 and TRBJ2-7; tentative D call: TRBD1 (6 bases). The CDR3 is 12 amino acids. From germline, CDR1 is KGHDR and CDR2 SFDVKD. V lost 6 bases and J lost 6, with 11 bases in between. In nucleotides, the CDR3 is TGTGCCACCAGTTCCGGACAGAGCGAGCAGTACTTC. Amino acids: CATSSGQSEQYF.

This clonotype was detected ten times or more. This chain's CDR3 is CASSLDRGLSGTEAFF. The CDR3 nucleotides are TGTGCCAGCAGTTTAGACAGGGGGCTGTCGGGCACTGAAGCTTTCTTT. This chain uses TRBV12-3 or TRBV12-4 with TRBJ1-1; TRBD1 agrees at 9 bases. J gave up 4 bases and V 1 base, and 7 bases lay outside the gene matches. CDR3 length equals 16 residues.

This clonotype was detected a few times. This chain connects TRBV9 to TRBJ2-1, with D perhaps matching TRBD1 or TRBD2 (5 bases each). Trimming stripped 4 bases from V and 1 base from J, with 24 bases between. CDR3 length equals 19 residues. Germline CDR1 SGDLS, CDR2 YYNGEE. The CDR3 spells CASSPRGTKALGSYNEQFF. Written as DNA, the CDR3 is TGTGCCAGCAGCCCTCGGGGCACTAAGGCCCTAGGTTCCTACAATGAGCAGTTCTTC.

This clonotype was recorded at least ten times. The chain employs TRBV7-9 and TRBJ1-2, with D maybe TRBD1 (5 bases). The germline V gene has CDR1 SEHNR and CDR2 FQNEAQ (reference sequence). This CDR3 region has 15 residues. The V end lost 1 base, the J end lost 6 bases, and 15 bases lay between the germline ends. In nucleotides, the CDR3 is TGTGCCAGCAGCTTAGATCTTGCACGCAGGGATGGCTACACCTTC. This sequence encodes CASSLDLARRDGYTF.

The rearrangement joins TRBV7-8 to TRBJ2-7; 12 bases are a match to TRBD1. Trimming removed 4 bases from V and 8 bases from J; junction bases left unmatched: 6. Germline V gene sequence: CDR1 SGHVS, CDR2 FQNEAQ. The CDR3 consists of 14 residues. Here the CDR3 DNA reads TGTGCCAGCAGCTGGGCCGGGACAGGGGGCAAGCAGTACTTC. This encodes CASSWAGTGGKQYF.

At least ten counts were recorded for this clonotype. The rearrangement joins TRBV12-3 or TRBV12-4 to TRBJ1-3, with D possibly matching TRBD1 (5 bases). The V end lost 3 bases, the J end lost 8 bases, and 14 bases lay between the germline ends. The CDR3 runs to 14 residues. CDR3 DNA sequence: TGTGCCAGCAGTTTTGGGGCAGGGACGTACACCATATATTTT. Translating gives CASSFGAGTYTIYF.

This clonotype was recorded many times. This sequence joins TRBV15 and TRBJ1-2; D unclear. V was trimmed by 0 bases and J by 2 bases, leaving 7 bases between them. This CDR3 is built from 14 residues. In germline, CDR1 is LNHNV, CDR2 YYDKDF (reference sequence). CDR3 nucleotides: TGTGCCACCAGCAGAGATAGACGGAACTATGGCTACACCTTC. Amino acids: CATSRDRRNYGYTF.

This clonotype was detected a few times. The chain joins TRBV3-1 to TRBJ1-6; a weak D match, TRBD1 (5 bases). The germline V gene encodes CDR1 LGHDT and CDR2 YNNKEL (reference sequence). Trimming cost V 3 bases and J 5 bases, with 14 bases left between them. The CDR3 is 16 residues long. Written as DNA, the CDR3 is TGTGCCAGCAGCCACTGGGGGGGGTATCATAATTCACCCCTCCACTTT. Translation gives CASSHWGGYHNSPLHF.

The table lists this clonotype with a few counts. A much larger clone is a single base away; this may be a read error. The chain recombines TRBV2 with TRBJ2-2; possible D gene TRBD1, 7 bases. Germline V CDR1 and CDR2: SNHLY, FYNNEI. This CDR3 spans 16 amino acids. Trimming left V 7 bases short and J 6 bases short, with 21 bases between. Here the CDR3 DNA reads TGTGCCAGCACCCGGGGGACAGCCACATACGCCGGGGAGCTGTTTTTT. Protein sequence: CASTRGTATYAGELFF.